What follows are 21 T cell receptor beta chains derived from one specimen sequenced in a study of control samples from healthy donors and cancer patients. Produced via immunoSEQ multiplex PCR; TCRdb's table is partial and in-frame only. The sample includes 150,000 to 200,000 clones, roughly nine tenths of them seen just once. The sequenced sample consisted of blood. All receptors come from a man younger than 45 in good health.

This chain uses TRBV30 with TRBJ1-4, with no clear D. Germline V gives CDR1 GTSNPN, CDR2 SVGIG (reference sequence). This CDR3 is built from 13 residues. Trimming stripped 2 bases from V and 2 bases from J, with 6 bases between. In nucleotides, the CDR3 is TGTGCCTGGAGTAGGGCCACTAATGAAAAACTGTTTTTT. Translation gives CAWSRATNEKLFF.

CDR3 nucleotides: TGTGCCAGCTCGCCTAGGGGGCGGCCCCAGCATTTT. Its translation: CASSPRGRPQHF. The chain has TRBV18 and TRBJ1-5; 7 nucleotides line up with TRBD1. The CDR3 covers 12 residues. With V trimmed by 6 bases and J by 9 bases, 5 bases remained unmatched. Per germline, CDR1 KGHSH and CDR2 LQKENI. Full variable domain (rest looked up from reference TRBV18 and TRBJ1-5): NAGVMQNPRHLVRRRGQEARLRCSPMKGHSHVYWYRQLPEEGLKFMVYLQKENIIDESGMPKERFSAEFPKEGPSILRIQQVVRGDSAAYFCASSPRGRPQHFGDGTRLSIL.

The V and J genes are TRBV6-5 and TRBJ2-3; 7 bases match TRBD2. Trimming cost V 2 bases and J 3 bases; bases outside gene matches: 8. In germline, CDR1 is MNHEY, CDR2 SVGAGI. CDR3 length: 16 residues. CDR3: CASSYAYGGGTDTQYF. DNA of the CDR3: TGTGCCAGCAGTTACGCTTACGGGGGAGGGACAGATACGCAGTATTTT.

This sequence joins TRBV7-6 and TRBJ1-1, with D hard to call. Germline assignment: CDR1 SGHVS and CDR2 FNYEAQ. The V end was cut by 1 base, the J end by 1 base, with 10 bases between. This CDR3 has 15 amino acids. The CDR3 loop reads CASSLVGLANTEAFF. CDR3 bases: TGTGCCAGCAGCTTAGTAGGACTGGCGAACACTGAAGCTTTCTTT.

The chain uses TRBV11-2 and TRBJ2-6; D is perhaps TRBD1 or TRBD2 (5 bases each). The CDR3 consists of 15 residues. Per the germline V gene, CDR1 is SGHAT and CDR2 is FQNNGV. V lost 3 bases and J lost 2, with 8 bases in between. CDR3 in DNA: TGTGCCAGCAGCTTTCGAGGGGCTGGGGCCAACGTCCTGACTTTC. This codes for CASSFRGAGANVLTF.

The V gene is TRBV14, the J gene TRBJ2-5; 15 bases map to TRBD2. The germline V gene encodes CDR1 SGHDN and CDR2 FVKESK. CDR3 size: 18 residues. V shed 3 bases, J shed 5 bases, and the junction held 10 bases outside the gene matches. CDR3: CASSQGRTSGREVETQYF. CDR3 nucleotides: TGTGCCAGCAGCCAGGGCCGGACTAGCGGGAGGGAGGTGGAGACCCAGTACTTC.

The V call is TRBV7-9, the J call TRBJ2-7, with 7 bases aligning to TRBD1. V was clipped by 10 bases and J by 0 bases; unmatched bases: 9. The CDR3 loop spans 14 amino acids. CDR1 and CDR2 from the germline V gene are SEHNR and FQNEAQ (reference sequence). This CDR3 reads CAIDPDRDSYEQYF. CDR3 bases: TGTGCCATCGACCCTGACAGGGACTCCTACGAGCAGTACTTC.

V and J are TRBV5-1 and TRBJ2-3; D could derive from TRBD1 or TRBD2 (5 bases each). This CDR3 comprises 15 residues. Trimming stripped 4 bases from V and 0 bases from J, with 12 bases between. Germline V gives CDR1 SGHRS, CDR2 YFSETQ. Here the CDR3 reads CASSGDHTSTDTQYF. In nucleotides, the CDR3 is TGCGCCAGCAGCGGGGACCATACTAGCACAGATACGCAGTATTTT.

The V and J genes are TRBV6-6 and TRBJ2-7, with D uncertain. CDR3 size: 11 residues. Trimming took off 2 bases at V and 8 bases at J, with 7 bases between the two ends. Germline CDR1 reads MNHNY; CDR2 reads SVGAGI (reference sequence). CDR3 in amino acids: CASSYIGQQYF. CDR3 bases: TGTGCCAGCAGTTACATAGGTCAGCAGTACTTC.

This clone was recorded once. V gene TRBV19 combines with J gene TRBJ1-1, with TRBD1 identical over 8 bases. Germline lookup yields CDR1 LNHDA and CDR2 SQIVND (reference sequence). J was trimmed by 1 base and V by 5 bases; bases with no gene match: 9. The CDR3 has 16 amino acids. The CDR3 sequence: CASSLLAGTGNTEAFF. The CDR3 nucleotides are TGTGCCAGTAGTCTCCTTGCCGGGACAGGGAACACTGAAGCTTTCTTT.

This sequence joins TRBV2 and TRBJ2-3; 14 bases align to TRBD2. V shed 4 bases, J shed 5 bases, and the junction held 2 bases outside the gene matches. This CDR3 has 15 amino acids. Germline-derived CDR1 and CDR2 are SNHLY and FYNNEI. Here the CDR3 DNA reads TGTGCCAGCAGTGGGGGGACTAGCGGGAGAGATACGCAGTATTTT. This codes for CASSGGTSGRDTQYF.

V is TRBV19 and J is TRBJ2-7; a weak D match, TRBD2 (5 bases). Trimming pared 7 bases from V and 6 bases from J, leaving 10 bases between. Germline values: CDR1 LNHDA, CDR2 SQIVND (reference sequence). The CDR3 has 11 residues. The CDR3: CASNPGSEQYF. In nucleotides, the CDR3 is TGTGCCAGTAATCCGGGGAGCGAGCAGTACTTC.

The chain is built from TRBV27 and TRBJ1-1, with D possibly TRBD1 on 6 matching bases. Germline V lookup: CDR1 MNHEY, CDR2 SMNVEV (reference sequence). This CDR3 is built from 15 residues. Trimming stripped 5 bases from V and 3 bases from J, with 16 bases between. CDR3 protein: CASSPPGTTDTEAFF. The CDR3 DNA reads TGTGCCAGCAGTCCCCCGGGGACAACTGACACTGAAGCTTTCTTT.

The chain uses TRBV7-9 and TRBJ1-2, with 7 bases that match TRBD1. Germline V gene data show CDR1 as SEHNR and CDR2 as FQNEAQ (reference sequence). Losses at the gene ends were 3 bases for V and 2 bases for J; bases not matched to a gene: 6. CDR3 length equals 15 residues. The DNA for the CDR3 is TGTGCCAGCAGCTTGGACCGGGACAGAAACTATGGCTACACCTTC. It encodes CASSLDRDRNYGYTF.

The genes are TRBV5-6 and TRBJ1-2; the match to TRBD1 covers 8 bases. The J segment lost 3 bases and the V segment lost 3 bases, leaving 7 bases of the junction unmatched. The CDR3 runs 15 residues. Germline V lookup: CDR1 SGHDT, CDR2 YYEEEE. In DNA form, the CDR3 reads TGTGCCAGCAGCTCTAGGGACAGGTTCGACTATGGCTACACCTTC. Translating gives CASSSRDRFDYGYTF.

V gene TRBV19 combines with J gene TRBJ1-3, with D possibly TRBD1 on 6 matching bases. V lost 5 bases to trimming and J lost 3 bases, with 11 bases between them. Looked up from germline, CDR1 is LNHDA and CDR2 is SQIVND (reference sequence). This CDR3 is 14 amino acids long. CDR3 in DNA: TGTGCCAGTAGTCTGCAGGGGTTTGGAAACACCATATATTTT. Translated: CASSLQGFGNTIYF.

J is TRBJ1-2 and V is TRBV28; weak D call: TRBD1 (6 bases). The germline V gene has CDR1 MDHEN and CDR2 SYDVKM. The CDR3 contains 14 residues. V gave up 5 bases and J gave up 3 bases, with 13 bases separating them. The CDR3 region has the DNA TGTGCCAGCAGTGCGTCAGACAGGTACTATGGCTACACCTTC. Translated: CASSASDRYYGYTF.

J is TRBJ1-6 and V is TRBV5-5; no definite D call. The V gene lost 0 bases and the J gene lost 15 bases, with 10 bases spanning the gap. Germline V gene sequence: CDR1 SGHKS, CDR2 YYEKEE (reference sequence). This CDR3 is 12 amino acids long. The CDR3 protein is CASSLAGGGLHF. The DNA of the CDR3 is TGTGCCAGCAGCTTGGCGGGCGGAGGCCTCCACTTT.

The chain combines TRBV7-2 with TRBJ1-2; 9 bases map to TRBD1. This CDR3 contains 15 residues. Trimming cost V 5 bases and J 5 bases; bases outside gene matches: 9. Germline V gene lookup returns CDR1 SGHTA and CDR2 FQGNSA. CDR3 protein: CASSPWTGAWYGYTF. The CDR3 DNA reads as TGTGCCAGCAGCCCGTGGACAGGGGCTTGGTATGGCTACACCTTC.

This clone was detected once. V gene TRBV6-5 combines with J gene TRBJ2-3; 11 bases line up with TRBD2. Germline-derived CDR1 and CDR2 are MNHEY and SVGAGI. After removal of 8 bases from V and 2 bases from J, the junction contained 6 bases not matched to a gene. The length of the CDR3 is 15 residues. CDR3 loop: CASGPSGRHTDTQYF. In DNA, the CDR3 is TGTGCCAGCGGCCCTAGCGGGAGGCACACAGATACGCAGTATTTT.

The rearrangement uses TRBV7-9 and TRBJ2-7; 8 bases fit TRBD1. Germline-derived CDR1 and CDR2 are SEHNR and FQNEAQ (reference sequence). The junction had 7 bases not matched to a gene; V was cut back by 4 bases and J by 5 bases. The length of the CDR3 is 14 residues. DNA for the CDR3: TGTGCCAGCAGCTCCTCAGGGGGCACCCACGAGCAGTACTTC. Protein product: CASSSSGGTHEQYF.